The 10 T cell receptor beta chains presented below share a single source sample, sequenced in a study of OX40 agonist ivuxolimab in advanced cancers. Libraries were prepared by immunoSEQ multiplex PCR; TCRdb keeps only in-frame clonotypes and omits some of them. The sample records fewer than 45,000 clones, 74% being singletons. The sequencing used CD4+ or CD8+ T cells sorted from blood, collected in a trial of the OX40 agonist ivuxolimab. Every receptor here comes from an adult with an advanced solid tumor such as melanoma, head and neck, liver or kidney cancer.

The gene calls are TRBV4-2 and TRBJ1-1, with 7 bases lining up with TRBD1. The germline V gene has CDR1 LGHNA and CDR2 YNFKEQ. This CDR3 region has 15 residues. Trimming removed 4 bases from V and 3 bases from J; junction bases left unmatched: 8. The DNA for the CDR3 is TGTGCCAGCAGCCGAGTTGACAGGGACGACACTGAAGCTTTCTTT. Its translation is CASSRVDRDDTEAFF.

The chain couples TRBV5-5 to TRBJ2-7, with 7 bases that match TRBD1. The V gene end was trimmed by 4 bases and the J gene end by 4 bases; junction bases not matched to a gene: 5. Germline V gives CDR1 SGHKS, CDR2 YYEKEE (reference sequence). The CDR3 runs 13 residues. The CDR3 protein is CASSKTGRYEQYV. CDR3 nucleotides: TGTGCCAGCAGCAAGACAGGGCGATACGAGCAGTACGTC.

The rearrangement uses TRBV6-1 and TRBJ1-5, with 7 nucleotides matching TRBD1. Per the germline V gene, CDR1 is MNHNS and CDR2 is SASEGT. The V and J ends lost 5 bases and 6 bases, in that order; junction bases with no gene match: 10. This CDR3 comprises 15 residues. For the CDR3, the DNA is TGTGCCAGCAGTTGGGACAGTGGGAATCGTCAGCCCCAGCATTTT. Its protein product is CASSWDSGNRQPQHF.

This clone was seen more than once but under ten times. The chain couples TRBV30 to TRBJ2-2; D call uncertain. The CDR3 loop spans 13 amino acids. In germline, CDR1 is GTSNPN, CDR2 SVGIG (reference sequence). V lost 0 bases and J 6 bases, leaving 8 bases between the germline ends. Here the CDR3 DNA reads TGTGCCTGGAGTGTACTGGTAGCCGGGGAGCTGTTTTTT. This gives the protein CAWSVLVAGELFF.

The sample holds a few counts of this clone. The chain has TRBV6-6 and TRBJ1-5, with no clear D. Trimming left V 5 bases short and J 2 bases short, with 10 bases between. This CDR3 is 14 amino acids long. The V gene's germline CDR1 is MNHNY and CDR2 SVGAGI (reference sequence). The CDR3 DNA is TGTGCCAGCAGTACAAGGGAAGGCAATCAGCCCCAGCATTTT. Protein sequence: CASSTREGNQPQHF.

V and J are TRBV6-5 and TRBJ1-2; possible D gene TRBD1, 6 bases. There are 11 residues in the CDR3. Trimming took 10 bases from V and 5 from J, leaving 11 bases between them. The germline CDR1 and CDR2 sequences are MNHEY and SVGAGI. Here the CDR3 reads CAIGTTYGYTF. CDR3 bases: TGTGCCATCGGGACAACGTATGGCTACACCTTC.

V and J are TRBV7-2 and TRBJ1-1; no definite D call. Deletions cut 3 bases from V and 10 bases from J, with 9 bases between. The germline gives CDR1 SGHTA, CDR2 FQGNSA. The CDR3 runs to 11 residues. In nucleotides, the CDR3 is TGTGCCAGCAGCTTCCTTAGACGAGCTTTCTTT. Protein sequence: CASSFLRRAFF.

The rearrangement uses TRBV6-1 and TRBJ1-1; D is unclear. Germline loops: CDR1 MNHNS, CDR2 SASEGT. Deletions cut 4 bases from V and 1 base from J, with 10 bases between. This CDR3 has 14 amino acids. CDR3 amino acids: CASSGLTENTEAFF. The CDR3 nucleotides read TGTGCCAGCAGTGGCTTGACGGAGAACACTGAAGCTTTCTTT.

The J gene is TRBJ2-5, the V gene TRBV6-5, with D tentatively TRBD1 (5 bases). The CDR3 has 14 residues. Germline CDR1 is MNHEY and CDR2 is SVGAGI. The germline V and J ends were trimmed by 0 bases and 3 bases, with 8 bases remaining between them. CDR3 sequence reads: CASSYSAGKETQYF. The CDR3 bases are TGTGCCAGCAGTTACTCCGCAGGGAAAGAGACCCAGTACTTC.

This clone was seen just once. The chain is built from TRBV4-1 and TRBJ1-4; TRBD1 might be the D (5 bases). Trimming stripped 0 bases from V and 10 bases from J, with 9 bases between. The length of the CDR3 is 13 residues. Germline CDR1 and CDR2: MGHRA and YSYEKL. The CDR3 spells CASSQDPGGKLFF. The CDR3 DNA reads as TGCGCCAGCAGCCAAGATCCGGGGGGAAAACTGTTTTTT.